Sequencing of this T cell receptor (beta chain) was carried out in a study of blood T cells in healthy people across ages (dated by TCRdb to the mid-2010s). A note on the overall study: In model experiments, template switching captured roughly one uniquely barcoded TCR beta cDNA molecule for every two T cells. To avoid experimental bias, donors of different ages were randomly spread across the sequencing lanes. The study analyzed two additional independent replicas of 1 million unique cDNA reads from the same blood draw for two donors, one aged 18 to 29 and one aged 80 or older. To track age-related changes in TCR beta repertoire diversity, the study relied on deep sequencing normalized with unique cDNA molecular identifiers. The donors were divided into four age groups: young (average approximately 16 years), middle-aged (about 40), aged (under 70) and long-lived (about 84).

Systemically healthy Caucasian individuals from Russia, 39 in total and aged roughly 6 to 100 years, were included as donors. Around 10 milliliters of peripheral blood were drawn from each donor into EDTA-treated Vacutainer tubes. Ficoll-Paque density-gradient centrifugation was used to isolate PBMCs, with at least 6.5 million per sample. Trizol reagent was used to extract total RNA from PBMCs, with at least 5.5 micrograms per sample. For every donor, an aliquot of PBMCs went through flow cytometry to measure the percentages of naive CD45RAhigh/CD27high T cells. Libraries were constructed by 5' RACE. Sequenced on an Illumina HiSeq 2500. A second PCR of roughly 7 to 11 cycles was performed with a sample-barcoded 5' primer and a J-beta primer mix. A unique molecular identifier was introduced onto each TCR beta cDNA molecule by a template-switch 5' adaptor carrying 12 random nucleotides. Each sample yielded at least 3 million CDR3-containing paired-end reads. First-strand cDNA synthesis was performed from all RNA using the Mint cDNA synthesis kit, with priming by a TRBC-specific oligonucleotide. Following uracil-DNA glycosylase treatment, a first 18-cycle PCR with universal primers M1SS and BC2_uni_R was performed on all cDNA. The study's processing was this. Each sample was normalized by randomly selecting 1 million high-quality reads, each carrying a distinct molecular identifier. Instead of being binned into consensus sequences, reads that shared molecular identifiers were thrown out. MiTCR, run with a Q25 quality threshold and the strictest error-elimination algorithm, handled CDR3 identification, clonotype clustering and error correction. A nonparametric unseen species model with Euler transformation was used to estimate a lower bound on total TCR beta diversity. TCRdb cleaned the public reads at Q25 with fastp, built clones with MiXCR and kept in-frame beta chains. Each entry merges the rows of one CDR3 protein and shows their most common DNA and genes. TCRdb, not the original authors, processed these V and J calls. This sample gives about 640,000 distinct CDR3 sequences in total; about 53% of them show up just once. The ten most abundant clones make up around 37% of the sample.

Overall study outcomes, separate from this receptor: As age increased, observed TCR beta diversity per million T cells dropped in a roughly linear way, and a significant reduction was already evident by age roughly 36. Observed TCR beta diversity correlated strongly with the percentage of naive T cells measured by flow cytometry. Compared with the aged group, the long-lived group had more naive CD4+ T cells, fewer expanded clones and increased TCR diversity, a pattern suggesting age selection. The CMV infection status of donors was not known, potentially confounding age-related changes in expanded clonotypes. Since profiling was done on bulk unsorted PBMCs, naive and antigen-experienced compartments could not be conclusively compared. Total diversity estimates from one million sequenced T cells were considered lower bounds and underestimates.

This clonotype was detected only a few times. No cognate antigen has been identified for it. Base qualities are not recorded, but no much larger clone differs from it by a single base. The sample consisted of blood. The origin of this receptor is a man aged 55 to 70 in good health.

The DNA is TGCAGCGTTGAAGATAAGAACGGAATTACTATCGAGCAGTACTTC. Translation gives CSVEDKNGITIEQYF. The chain is made from TRBV29-1 and TRBJ2-5; there is no confident call for the D gene. The end of the DNA is better explained by TRBJ2-7, so the J call may be wrong. As encoded in the germline V gene, CDR1 is SQVTM while CDR2 is ANQGSEA. The cysteine opens and the phenylalanine closes a CDR3 of 15 amino acids. Of all the DNA, just the CDR3 is kept, 45 bases in frame from base 1.